The subject of this entry is one TCR beta chain. CDR1 is MGHDK and CDR2 is SYGVNS in the germline V gene. The CDR3 contains 13 residues. V was clipped by 5 bases and J by 5 bases, with 12 bases between them. The data originate from a study of CD8+CD57+ T cells in acquired aplastic anemia. Using genomic DNA as the template, TCR beta VDJ and CDR3 profiling was carried out. From the reads, TCRdb called clonotypes with MiXCR, one entry per CDR3 protein. The sample records approximately 150,000 distinct CDR3 sequences, about 45% being singletons. Sequenced patients had shown CD8+CD57+ cell expansion by flow cytometry. No patient had been given any therapy when blood was sampled.

This chain connects TRBV25-1 to TRBJ1-1; D is unresolved. The TCR was taken from a human donor with aplastic anemia. What was sequenced was sorted CD4+, CD8+, or CD8+CD57+ T cells (not recorded which) from PBMCs. CDR3 sequence: CASSYQTSTEAFF. Written as DNA, the CDR3 is TGTGCCAGCAGTTATCAGACCTCAACTGAAGCTTTCTTT.